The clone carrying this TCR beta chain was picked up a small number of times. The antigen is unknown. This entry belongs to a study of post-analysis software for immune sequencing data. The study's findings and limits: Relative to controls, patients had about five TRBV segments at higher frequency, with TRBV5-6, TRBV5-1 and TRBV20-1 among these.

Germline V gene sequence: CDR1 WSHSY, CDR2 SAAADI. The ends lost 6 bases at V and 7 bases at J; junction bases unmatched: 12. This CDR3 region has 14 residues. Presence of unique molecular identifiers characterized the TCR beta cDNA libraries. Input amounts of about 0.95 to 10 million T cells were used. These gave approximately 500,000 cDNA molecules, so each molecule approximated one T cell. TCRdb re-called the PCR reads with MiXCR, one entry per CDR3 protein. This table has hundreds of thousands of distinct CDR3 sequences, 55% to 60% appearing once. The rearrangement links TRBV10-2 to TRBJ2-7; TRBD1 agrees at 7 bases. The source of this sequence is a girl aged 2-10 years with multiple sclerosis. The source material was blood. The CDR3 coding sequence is TGCGCCAGCAGCTTGTGGACAGGCGGCCGAGAGCAGTACTTC. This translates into CASSLWTGGREQYF.